This T cell receptor (beta chain) came from a study of T cells in Graves' hyperthyroidism and ophthalmopathy. Concerning this clonotype: Its antigen remains unknown.

Patients with uncontrolled infections, other autoimmune diseases, pregnancy or lactation were excluded. PBMCs were derived from about 10 ml fresh peripheral blood. Points from the study as a whole: With a median lead of approximately 6.4 months before onset, the model predicted ophthalmopathy.

RNA transcripts served as the template for amplifying TCR beta CDR3 regions. HTBI primers were used for first-round RT-PCR of the TCR CDR3. TCRdb ran MiXCR on the multiplex PCR reads and lists one entry per CDR3 protein. Of 450,000 to 600,000 distinct CDR3 sequences listed, roughly 15% were seen once; the top ten hold approximately 15%. Looked up from germline, CDR1 is KGHDR and CDR2 is SFDVKD. V shed 4 bases and J shed 2 bases, with 12 bases lying between them. The CDR3 has 15 amino acids. The sample was blood. The clonotype originates from a middle-aged woman with Graves' hyperthyroidism. This sequence joins TRBV24-1 and TRBJ2-3, with D possibly matching TRBD1 (5 bases). The CDR3 spells CATSDFGATTDTQYF. The CDR3 nucleotides are TGTGCCACCAGTGACTTTGGGGCCACCACAGATACGCAGTATTTT.